These 3 T cell receptor beta chains were sequenced from one sample in a study of blood T cell repertoires in COVID-19. Only in-frame clones appear in the TCRdb table, and some are missing; sequencing was by immunoSEQ multiplex PCR. Counted here are about 58,000 clones, approximately 92% occurring once; the ten biggest clones make up around 4.3%. Sequenced material: peripheral blood. Source of these receptors: a man aged 45-65 years with active COVID-19.

Only one count was recorded for this clone. The chain has TRBV5-1 and TRBJ2-7, with D perhaps matching TRBD1 (5 bases). The CDR3 consists of 13 residues. V lost 5 bases and J lost 0, with 9 bases in between. CDR1 SGHRS and CDR2 YFSETQ come from the germline V gene. CDR3 amino acids: CASSPDSSYEQYF. CDR3 bases: TGCGCCAGCAGTCCAGACAGCTCCTACGAGCAGTACTTC. The variable domain in full, with the rest retrieved from reference TRBV5-1 and TRBJ2-7, is KAGVTQTPRYLIKTRGQQVTLSCSPISGHRSVSWYQQTPGQGLQFLFEYFSETQRNKGNFPGRFSGRQFSNSRSEMNVSTLELGDSALYLCASSPDSSYEQYFGPGTRLTVT.

The rearrangement links TRBV6-5 to TRBJ1-4, with a possible D match to TRBD1 (5 bases). Trimming removed 6 bases from V and 11 bases from J, with 16 bases in between. Germline V lookup: CDR1 MNHEY, CDR2 SVGAGI. The CDR3 runs 13 residues. CDR3 loop: CASRAEGRGKLFF. In nucleotides, the CDR3 is TGTGCCAGCAGGGCCGAGGGTCGGGGGAAACTGTTTTTT.

This chain links TRBV28 with TRBJ2-7; 7 bases match TRBD1. V trimming: 7 bases; J trimming: 5 bases; junction bases outside the gene matches: 11. The CDR3 is made up of 14 amino acids. Germline CDR1 reads MDHEN; CDR2 reads SYDVKM. CDR3 protein: CASNPRQGKDEQYF. CDR3 coding DNA: TGTGCCAGCAACCCTAGACAGGGAAAGGACGAGCAGTACTTC.